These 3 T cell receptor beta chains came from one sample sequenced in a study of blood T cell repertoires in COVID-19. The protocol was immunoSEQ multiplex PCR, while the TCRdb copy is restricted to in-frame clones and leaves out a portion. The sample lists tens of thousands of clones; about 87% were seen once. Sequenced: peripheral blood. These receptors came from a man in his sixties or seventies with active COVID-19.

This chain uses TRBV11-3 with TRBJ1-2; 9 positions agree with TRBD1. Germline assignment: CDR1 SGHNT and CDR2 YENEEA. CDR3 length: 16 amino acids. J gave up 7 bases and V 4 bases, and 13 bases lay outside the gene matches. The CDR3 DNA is TGTGCCAGCAGCTCGACAGGGGGATTGACTATTAGTGGCTACACCTTC. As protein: CASSSTGGLTISGYTF.

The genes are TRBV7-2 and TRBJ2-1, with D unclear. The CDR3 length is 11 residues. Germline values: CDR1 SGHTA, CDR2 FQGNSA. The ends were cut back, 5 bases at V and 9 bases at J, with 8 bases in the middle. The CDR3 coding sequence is TGTGCCAGCAGCCAGGTGAGTGAGCAGTTCTTC. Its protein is CASSQVSEQFF. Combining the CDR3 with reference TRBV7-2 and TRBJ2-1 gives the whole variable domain GAGVSQSPSNKVTEKGKDVELRCDPISGHTALYWYRQSLGQGLEFLIYFQGNSAPDKSGLPSDRFSAERTGGSVSTLTIQRTQQEDSAVYLCASSQVSEQFFGPGTRLTVL.

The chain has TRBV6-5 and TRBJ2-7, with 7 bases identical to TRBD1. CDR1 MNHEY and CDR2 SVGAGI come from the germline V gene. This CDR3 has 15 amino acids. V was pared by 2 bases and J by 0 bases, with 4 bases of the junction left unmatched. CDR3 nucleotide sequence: TGTGCCAGCAGTTACGGCTCAGGGGGCTCCTACGAGCAGTACTTC. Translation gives CASSYGSGGSYEQYF.